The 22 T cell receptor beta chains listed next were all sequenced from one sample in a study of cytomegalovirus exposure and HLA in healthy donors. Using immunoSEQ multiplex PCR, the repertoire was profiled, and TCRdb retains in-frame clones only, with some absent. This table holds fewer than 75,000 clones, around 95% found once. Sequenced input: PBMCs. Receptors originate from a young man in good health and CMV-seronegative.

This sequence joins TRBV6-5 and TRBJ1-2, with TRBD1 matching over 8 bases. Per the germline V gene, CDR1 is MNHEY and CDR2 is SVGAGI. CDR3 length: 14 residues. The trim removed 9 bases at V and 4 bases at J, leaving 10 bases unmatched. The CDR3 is CASYDVTGGYGYTF. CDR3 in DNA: TGTGCCAGTTACGATGTAACAGGGGGCTATGGCTACACCTTC.

In DNA form, the CDR3 reads TGTGCCAGCATGGCGGGGCGGGCCCCCATCAGCAATCAGCCCCAGCATTTT. This sequence encodes CASMAGRAPISNQPQHF. The chain links TRBV2 to TRBJ1-5, with a weak D call TRBD1 (5 bases). The CDR3 runs to 17 residues. With 7 bases removed from V and 1 base from J, the gap between germline ends came to 20 bases. Germline CDR1 reads SNHLY; CDR2 reads FYNNEI.

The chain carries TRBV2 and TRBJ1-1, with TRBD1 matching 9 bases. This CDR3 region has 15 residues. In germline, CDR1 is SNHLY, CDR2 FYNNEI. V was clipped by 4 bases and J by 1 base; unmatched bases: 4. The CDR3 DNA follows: TGTGCCAGCAGTGCAGACAGGGGGGCGAACACTGAAGCTTTCTTT. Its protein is CASSADRGANTEAFF. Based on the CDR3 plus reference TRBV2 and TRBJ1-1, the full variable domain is EPEVTQTPSHQVTQMGQEVILRCVPISNHLYFYWYRQILGQKVEFLVSFYNNEISEKSEIFDDQFSVERPDGSNFTLKIRSTKLEDSAMYFCASSADRGANTEAFFGQGTRLTVV.

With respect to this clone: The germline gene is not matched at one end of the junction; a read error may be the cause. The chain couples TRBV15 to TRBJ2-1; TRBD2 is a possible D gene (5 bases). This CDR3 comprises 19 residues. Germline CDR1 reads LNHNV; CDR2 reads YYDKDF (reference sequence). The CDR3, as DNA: TGTGCCACCAGCCGAGAAAAGCGGTGGAAATTGATCTCCTACAATGAGCAGTTCTTC. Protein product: CATSREKRWKLISYNEQFF.

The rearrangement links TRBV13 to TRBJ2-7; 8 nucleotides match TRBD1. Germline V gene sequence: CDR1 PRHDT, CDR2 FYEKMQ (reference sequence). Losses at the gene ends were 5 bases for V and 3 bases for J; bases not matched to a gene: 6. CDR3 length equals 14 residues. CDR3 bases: TGTGCCAGCAGCCACGGACAGGGTGTCTACGAGCAGTACTTC. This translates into CASSHGQGVYEQYF.

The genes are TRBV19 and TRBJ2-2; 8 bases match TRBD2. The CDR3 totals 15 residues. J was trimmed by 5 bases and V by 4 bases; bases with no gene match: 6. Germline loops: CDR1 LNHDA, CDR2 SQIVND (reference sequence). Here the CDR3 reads CASSTGGGLTGELFF. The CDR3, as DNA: TGTGCCAGTAGTACCGGGGGGGGATTGACCGGGGAGCTGTTTTTT.

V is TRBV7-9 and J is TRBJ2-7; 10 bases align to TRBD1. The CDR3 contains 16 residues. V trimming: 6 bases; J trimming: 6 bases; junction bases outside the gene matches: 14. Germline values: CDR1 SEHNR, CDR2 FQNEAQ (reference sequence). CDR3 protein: CASSSRGTGVFGEQYF. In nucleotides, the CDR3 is TGTGCCAGCAGTTCCAGGGGGACAGGGGTATTTGGCGAGCAGTACTTC.

The CDR3 nucleotides are TGTGCCAGCAGTTCTGGGACAAGCAACACTGAAGCTTTCTTT. This encodes CASSSGTSNTEAFF. V is TRBV6-6 and J is TRBJ1-1; D possibly corresponds to TRBD1 (6 bases). The CDR3 consists of 14 residues. Germline V gives CDR1 MNHNY, CDR2 SVGAGI (reference sequence). Trimming stripped 4 bases from V and 2 bases from J, with 11 bases between.

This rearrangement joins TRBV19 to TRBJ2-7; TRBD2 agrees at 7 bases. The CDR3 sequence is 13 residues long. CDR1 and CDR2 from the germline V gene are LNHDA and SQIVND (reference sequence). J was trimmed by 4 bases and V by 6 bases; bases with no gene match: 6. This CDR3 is CASRVSGAYEQYF. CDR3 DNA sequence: TGTGCCAGTAGGGTCAGCGGGGCTTACGAGCAGTACTTC.

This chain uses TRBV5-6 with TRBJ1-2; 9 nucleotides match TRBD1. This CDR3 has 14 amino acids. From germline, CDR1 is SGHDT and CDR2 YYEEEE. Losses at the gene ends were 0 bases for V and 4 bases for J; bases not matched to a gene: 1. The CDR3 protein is CASSLGGQGYGYTF. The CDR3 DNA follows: TGTGCCAGCAGCTTGGGGGGACAGGGCTATGGCTACACCTTC.

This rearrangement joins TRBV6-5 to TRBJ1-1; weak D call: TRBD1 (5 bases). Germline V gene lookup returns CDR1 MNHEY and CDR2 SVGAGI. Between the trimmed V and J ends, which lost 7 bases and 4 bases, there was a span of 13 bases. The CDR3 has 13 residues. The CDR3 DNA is TGTGCCAGCAAGGGGTGGTCGGGCACTGAAGCTTTCTTT. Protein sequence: CASKGWSGTEAFF.

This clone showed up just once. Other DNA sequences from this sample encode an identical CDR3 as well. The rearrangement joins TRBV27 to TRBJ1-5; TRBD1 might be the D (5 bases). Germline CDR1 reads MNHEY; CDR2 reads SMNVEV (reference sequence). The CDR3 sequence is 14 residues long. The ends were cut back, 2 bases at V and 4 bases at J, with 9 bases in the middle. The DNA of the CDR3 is TGTGCCAGCAGTTTAACCGGGGGAAATCAGCCCCAGCATTTT. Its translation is CASSLTGGNQPQHF.

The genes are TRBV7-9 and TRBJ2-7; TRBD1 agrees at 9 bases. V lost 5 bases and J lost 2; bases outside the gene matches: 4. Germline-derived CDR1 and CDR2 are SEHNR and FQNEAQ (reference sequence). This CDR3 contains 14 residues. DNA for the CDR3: TGTGCCAGCAGCGATCGGACAGGGGCCTACGAGCAGTACTTC. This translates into CASSDRTGAYEQYF.

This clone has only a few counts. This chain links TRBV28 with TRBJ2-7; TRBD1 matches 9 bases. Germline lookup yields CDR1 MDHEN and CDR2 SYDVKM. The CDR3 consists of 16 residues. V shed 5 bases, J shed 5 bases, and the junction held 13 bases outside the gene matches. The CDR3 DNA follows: TGTGCCAGCAGTCTGGGGGGGACAGGGATCCCCCACGAGCAGTACTTC. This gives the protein CASSLGGTGIPHEQYF.

CDR3 nucleotides: TGTGCCAGCAGTTTCTTGAGTCAGCCCCAGCATTTT. Protein sequence: CASSFLSQPQHF. The genes are TRBV28 and TRBJ1-5; no definite D call. The CDR3 runs 12 residues. V gave up 3 bases and J gave up 6 bases, with 6 bases separating them. Germline V CDR1 and CDR2: MDHEN, SYDVKM.

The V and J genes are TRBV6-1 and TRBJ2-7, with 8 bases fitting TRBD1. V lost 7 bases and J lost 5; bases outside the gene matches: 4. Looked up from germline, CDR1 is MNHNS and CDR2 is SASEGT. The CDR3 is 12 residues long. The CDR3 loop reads CASNGQGHEQYF. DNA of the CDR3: TGTGCCAGCAATGGACAGGGCCACGAGCAGTACTTC.

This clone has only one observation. This CDR3 is CSVPTGVGANVLTF. CDR3 sequence (DNA): TGCAGCGTCCCTACAGGGGTCGGGGCCAACGTCCTGACTTTC. This rearrangement joins TRBV29-1 to TRBJ2-6; 7 bases match TRBD1. CDR3 size: 14 residues. Germline V gene data show CDR1 as SQVTM and CDR2 as ANQGSEA. The ends lost 6 bases at V and 4 bases at J; junction bases unmatched: 6.

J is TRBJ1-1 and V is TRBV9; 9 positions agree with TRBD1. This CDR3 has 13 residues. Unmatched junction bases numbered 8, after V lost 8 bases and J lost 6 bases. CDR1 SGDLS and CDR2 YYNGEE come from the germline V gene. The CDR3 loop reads CASNRGPGAEAFF. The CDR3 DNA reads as TGTGCCAGTAACAGGGGGCCGGGGGCTGAAGCTTTCTTT.

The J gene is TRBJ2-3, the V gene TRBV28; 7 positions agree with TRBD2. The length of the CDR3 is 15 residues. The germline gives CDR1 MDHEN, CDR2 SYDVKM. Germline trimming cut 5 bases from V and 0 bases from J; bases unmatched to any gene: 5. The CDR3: CASSLQRGSTDTQYF. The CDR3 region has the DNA TGTGCCAGCAGTCTCCAGCGGGGAAGCACAGATACGCAGTATTTT.

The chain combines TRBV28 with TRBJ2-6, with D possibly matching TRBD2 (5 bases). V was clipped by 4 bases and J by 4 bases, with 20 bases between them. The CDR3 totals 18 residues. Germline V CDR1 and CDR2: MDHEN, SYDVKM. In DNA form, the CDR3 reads TGTGCCAGCAGTTCAGAGCTCACCCGGGGATCGGGGGCCAACGTCCTGACTTTC. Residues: CASSSELTRGSGANVLTF.

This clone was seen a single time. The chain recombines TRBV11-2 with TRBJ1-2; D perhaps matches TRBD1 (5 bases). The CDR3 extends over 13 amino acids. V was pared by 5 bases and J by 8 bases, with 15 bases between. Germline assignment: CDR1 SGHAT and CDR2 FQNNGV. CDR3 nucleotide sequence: TGTGCCAGCAGCCCGGGGGGAGGCTCCGGCTACACCTTC. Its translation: CASSPGGGSGYTF.

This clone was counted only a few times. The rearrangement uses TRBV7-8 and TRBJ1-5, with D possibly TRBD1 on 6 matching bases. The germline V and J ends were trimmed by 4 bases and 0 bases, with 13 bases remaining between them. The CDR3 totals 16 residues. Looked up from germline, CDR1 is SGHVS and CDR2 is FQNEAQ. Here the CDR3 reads CASSSTQGYSNQPQHF. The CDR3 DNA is TGTGCCAGCAGCTCTACCCAGGGGTATAGCAATCAGCCCCAGCATTTT.